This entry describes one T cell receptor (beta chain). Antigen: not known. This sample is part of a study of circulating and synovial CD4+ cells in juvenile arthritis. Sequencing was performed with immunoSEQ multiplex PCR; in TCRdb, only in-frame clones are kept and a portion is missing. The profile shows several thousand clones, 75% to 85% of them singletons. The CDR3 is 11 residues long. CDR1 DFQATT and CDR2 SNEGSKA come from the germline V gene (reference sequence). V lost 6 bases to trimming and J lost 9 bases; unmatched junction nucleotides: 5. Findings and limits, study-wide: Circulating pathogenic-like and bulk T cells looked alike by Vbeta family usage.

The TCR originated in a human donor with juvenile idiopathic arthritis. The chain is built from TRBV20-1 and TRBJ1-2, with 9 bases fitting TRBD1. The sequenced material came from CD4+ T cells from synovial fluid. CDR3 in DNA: TGCAGTGCCCCGACAGGGGGGAGCTACACCTTC. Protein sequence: CSAPTGGSYTF.